The 27 T cell receptor beta chains in this list originate from one sample, sequenced in a study of tissue T cells after allogeneic stem cell transplantation. Here immunoSEQ multiplex PCR was the method, and the copy in TCRdb shows in-frame clones only, minus some. The sample has over 7,000 clones, 40% to 55% seen once. Time point in this sample: mouse harvest day 7 after allogeneic transplant. Mouse grafts combined 10^7 T-cell-depleted bone marrow cells with 10^6 splenic CD5+ T cells. Material for sequencing was gut tissue. The receptors originated from a female BALB/c mouse given C57BL/6 T cells with graft-versus-host disease after an allogeneic hematopoietic cell transplant.

A remark on this clone: Genes and germline are mouse. The CDR3 bases that were read are TGTGCTAGCAGTAATCAGGGAGAAAATACGCTCTAT. Its protein is CASSNQGENTLY. The entire CDR3 is CASSNQGENTLYF. V gene TRBV17 combines with J gene TRBJ1-3; maybe TRBD1 (5 bases). The observed sequence ends 1 residue before the CDR3 terminus, with the missing tail filled in from the germline J gene. This CDR3 has 13 residues. The germline V gene encodes CDR1 MNHDT and CDR2 YYDKIL. V was clipped by 4 bases and J by 6 bases, with 10 bases between them.

As to this clone: Gene names follow the mouse nomenclature. Read data end 1 residue before the CDR3 end; the end is taken from the germline J gene. This chain uses TRBV13-1 with TRBJ2-7; D not certain. The CDR3 length is 13 residues. V gave up 2 bases and J gave up 0 bases, with 6 bases separating them. Germline CDR1 NSHNY, CDR2 SYGAGN. CDR3 bases read: TGTGCCAGCAGTGAGATAGACTCCTATGAACAGTAC. Protein sequence: CASSEIDSYEQY. The complete CDR3 reads CASSEIDSYEQYF.

For this clone: Mouse names are used for the genes. The read finishes 1 residue shy of the CDR3 end, and the germline J gene is used to complete it. The chain has TRBV3 and TRBJ1-3; no definite D call. CDR1 and CDR2 from the germline V gene are SNHLY and FYNGKV (reference sequence). The CDR3 spans 12 residues. V was clipped by 6 bases and J by 0 bases, with 3 bases between them. CDR3 DNA, as far as it was read: TGTGCCAGCAGTAATTCTGGAAATACGCTCTAT. This codes for CASSNSGNTLY. The entire CDR3 sequence reads CASSNSGNTLYF. The whole variable domain, remainder taken from reference TRBV3 and TRBJ1-3, is GPKVLQIPSHQIIDMGQMVTLNCDPVSNHLYFYWYKQILGQQMEFLVNFYNGKVMEKSKLFKDQFSVERPDGSYFTLKIQPTALEDSAVYFCASSNSGNTLYFGEGSRLIVV.

Concerning this clone: Gene names follow the mouse nomenclature. The observed sequence ends 1 residue before the CDR3 terminus, with the missing tail filled in from the germline J gene. The chain carries TRBV5 and TRBJ2-5; 7 bases fit TRBD1. There are 13 residues in the CDR3. The germline V gene has CDR1 LGHNA and CDR2 YNLKQL (reference sequence). Germline trimming cut 4 bases from V and 3 bases from J; bases unmatched to any gene: 1. The CDR3 DNA, read in part, is TGTGCCAGCAGCCGGGACAGACAAGACACCCAGTAC. Its translation is CASSRDRQDTQY. The full CDR3 protein reads CASSRDRQDTQYF.

Only a few counts were recorded for this clone. Gene names and germline refer to mouse. The CDR3 goes on 1 residue after the read ends, and that part is filled in from the germline J gene. This rearrangement joins TRBV26 to TRBJ1-3, with D hard to call. CDR3 length: 14 residues. In germline, CDR1 is KGHPV, CDR2 FQNQEV (reference sequence). Trimming took 6 bases from V and 0 from J, leaving 9 bases between them. The CDR3 DNA, read in part, is TGTGCCAGCAGCCCTGGAAATTCTGGAAATACGCTCTAT. Its translation: CASSPGNSGNTLY. The whole CDR3 is CASSPGNSGNTLYF.

In regard to this clone: Any gene name here is a mouse gene name. The DNA ends 1 residue before the CDR3 does, and the rest of the CDR3 is filled in from the germline J gene. The chain links TRBV14 to TRBJ1-1; 9 bases are a match to TRBD1. CDR1 is SGHDT, CDR2 FRDEAV, per germline. V was clipped by 4 bases and J by 5 bases; unmatched bases: 3. The CDR3 spans 13 residues. Incomplete CDR3 DNA: TGTGCCAGCAGTCGGGACAGGGATACAGAAGTCTTC. This sequence encodes CASSRDRDTEVF. In full, the CDR3 is CASSRDRDTEVFF.

To note about this clone: The germline and genes are mouse ones. Read coverage stops 1 residue before the CDR3 terminus; the germline J gene supplies the remainder. The chain uses TRBV26 and TRBJ1-1, with a possible D match to TRBD1 (5 bases). CDR3 length equals 14 residues. The V end lost 4 bases, the J end lost 0 bases, and 9 bases lay between the germline ends. In germline, CDR1 is KGHPV, CDR2 FQNQEV (reference sequence). This chain's CDR3 is CASSPRQSNTEVFF. The CDR3 DNA, read in part, is TGTGCCAGCAGTCCCCGACAGTCAAACACAGAAGTCTTC.

This clone has a single count. Mouse names are used for the genes. The read comes to an end 1 residue before the CDR3 does, leaving the germline J gene to fill in the end. V is TRBV23 and J is TRBJ1-1; the tabulated D call, TRBD1, remains unverified against the DNA. The CDR3 has 15 amino acids. CDR1 is KGHTA, CDR2 FQNQQP, per germline. The CDR3 bases that were read are TGCTCCAGCAGTCAATCGGACAGGGGAAACACAGAAGTCTTC. It translates to CSSSQSDRGNTEVF. The whole CDR3 sequence is CSSSQSDRGNTEVFF.

This clone was detected only a few times. Gene names and germline refer to mouse. The DNA ends 1 residue before the CDR3 does, and the rest of the CDR3 is filled in from the germline J gene. The gene calls are TRBV26 and TRBJ2-7, with 8 positions matching TRBD1. Trimming cost V 7 bases and J 9 bases; bases outside gene matches: 8. Germline V gene data show CDR1 as KGHPV and CDR2 as FQNQEV (reference sequence). The CDR3 is 12 amino acids. The DNA read from the CDR3 is TGTGCCAGCACCTCGGACAGGGAGAGACAGTAC. Its protein product is CASTSDRERQY. The CDR3 in its entirety is CASTSDRERQYF.

To note about this clone: The germline and genes are mouse ones. The CDR3 end is not reached by the read, which stops 1 residue before it; the germline J gene fills it in. The chain uses TRBV1 and TRBJ2-2; D is undetermined. This CDR3 contains 14 residues. V dropped 0 bases and J dropped 4 bases, with 6 bases sitting between them. CDR1 and CDR2 (germline): NSQYPW, LRSPGD (reference sequence). CDR3 residues: CTCSADDGTGQLYF. The covered CDR3 bases are TGCACCTGCAGTGCAGATGACGGCACCGGGCAGCTCTAC.

This clone was seen only once. The gene symbols are mouse symbols. Read sequence stops 1 residue before the CDR3 end, and the germline J gene provides the missing end. The chain links TRBV26 to TRBJ2-4; perhaps TRBD1 as D (5 bases). Germline V gene sequence: CDR1 KGHPV, CDR2 FQNQEV (reference sequence). V gave up 2 bases and J gave up 3 bases, with 6 bases separating them. This CDR3 has 13 residues. CDR3 DNA, as far as it was read: TGTGCCAGCAGTCTGACAGGACAAAACACCTTGTAC. It specifies CASSLTGQNTLY. The CDR3, in full, reads CASSLTGQNTLYF.

This clone has only a few counts. Gene names and germline refer to mouse. The DNA ends 1 residue before the CDR3 does, and the rest of the CDR3 is filled in from the germline J gene. The chain is built from TRBV5 and TRBJ1-4; TRBD1 might be the D (6 bases). V dropped 0 bases and J dropped 4 bases, with 12 bases sitting between them. Germline values: CDR1 LGHNA, CDR2 YNLKQL (reference sequence). This CDR3 contains 16 residues. The CDR3 sequence: CASSQDGGTNNERLFF. CDR3 DNA, as far as it was read: TGTGCCAGCAGCCAAGATGGTGGGACAAACAACGAAAGATTATTT.

Comments on this clone: Here the gene names and germline are mouse. The sequenced fragment ends 1 residue before the CDR3 boundary, so the rest is inferred from the germline J gene. Within the sample, other DNA sequences also encode this same CDR3. The chain joins TRBV12-2 to TRBJ2-5; 8 bases agree with TRBD2. The CDR3 runs 15 residues. The trim removed 0 bases at V and 8 bases at J, leaving 9 bases unmatched. CDR1 SGHLS and CDR2 HYDKME come from the germline V gene. CDR3 in amino acids: CASSLLGGERGTQYF. The sequenced CDR3 bases are TGTGCCAGCTCTCTCTTGGGGGGGGAGCGGGGCACCCAGTAC.

This clone was detected a few times. Any gene name here is a mouse gene name. The CDR3 is cut off 1 residue early in the read; its end comes from the germline J gene. The rearrangement links TRBV24 to TRBJ1-6; the D is unclear. TRBJ1-6 is annotated as an ORF whose role is uncertain. Germline V gene sequence: CDR1 KGHTA, CDR2 FRNEEI. V lost 0 bases and J lost 3, with 6 bases in between. CDR3 length equals 15 residues. This CDR3 reads CASSLYPNYNSPLYF. CDR3 bases read: TGTGCCAGCAGTCTGTATCCCAACTATAATTCGCCCCTCTAC.

This clone is termed large. These gene names are mouse names. The read comes to an end 1 residue before the CDR3 does, leaving the germline J gene to fill in the end. The chain joins TRBV12-1 to TRBJ2-7; 7 positions agree with TRBD2. J gave up 4 bases and V 0 bases, and 2 bases lay outside the gene matches. Germline V gene lookup returns CDR1 SGHSN and CDR2 HYEKVE. This CDR3 spans 13 amino acids. Incomplete CDR3 DNA: TGTGCCAGCTCTCTCGACTGGGTTTATGAACAGTAC. Encoded protein: CASSLDWVYEQY. Given in full, the CDR3 is CASSLDWVYEQYF.

As to this clone: Gene names are mouse gene names. The covered CDR3 bases are TGTGCCAGCAGCTTAGGACAAAACACAGAAGTCTTC. Its translation is CASSLGQNTEVF. The full CDR3 protein is CASSLGQNTEVFF. The J gene is TRBJ1-1, the V gene TRBV3, with unresolved D. The CDR3 extends 1 residue past the end of the read, so its final part is completed from the germline J gene. The CDR3 loop spans 13 amino acids. V dropped 1 base and J dropped 1 base, with 4 bases sitting between them. Germline V gene sequence: CDR1 SNHLY, CDR2 FYNGKV (reference sequence).

Remarks on this clone: The gene symbols are mouse symbols. The CDR3 end falls 1 residue outside the read, so it is completed with the germline J gene. This chain uses TRBV13-1 with TRBJ1-3; 8 bases agree with TRBD1. The CDR3 is 14 residues long. The junction had 5 bases not matched to a gene; V was cut back by 9 bases and J by 0 bases. The germline CDR1 and CDR2 sequences are NSHNY and SYGAGN. The DNA read from the CDR3 is TGTGCCACCCGGGACAGGAATTCTGGAAATACGCTCTAT. Translated, it gives CATRDRNSGNTLY. The whole CDR3 is CATRDRNSGNTLYF.

As regards this clone: The gene names here belong to mouse. The read falls 1 residue short of the CDR3 end, and the missing part is taken from the germline J gene. V is TRBV15 and J is TRBJ1-4; D gene unclear. The germline V gene has CDR1 SGHND and CDR2 FRSKSL. The CDR3 is made up of 14 amino acids. V dropped 4 bases and J dropped 1 base, with 7 bases sitting between them. The CDR3 protein is CASSSDTSNERLFF. CDR3 bases read: TGTGCCAGCAGTTCCGACACTTCCAACGAAAGATTATTT. The complete variable domain, with remaining parts taken from reference TRBV15 and TRBJ1-4, reads DAGVTQTPRHEVAEKGQTIILKCEPVSGHNDLFWYRQTKIQGLELLSYFRSKSLMEDGGAFKDRFKAEMLNSSFSTLKIQPTEPKDSAVYLCASSSDTSNERLFFGHGTKLSVL.

Notes on this clone: Germline and genes: mouse. The CDR3 extends 1 residue past the end of the read, so its final part is completed from the germline J gene. The rearrangement joins TRBV31 to TRBJ2-1; 11 nucleotides match TRBD1. This CDR3 is 14 amino acids long. V gave up 3 bases and J gave up 3 bases; unmatched junction bases: 1. Per the germline V gene, CDR1 is GKSSPN and CDR2 is SITVG. CDR3 DNA (partial): TGTGCCTGGAGCGGGACAGGGGGCTATGCTGAGCAGTTC. This gives the protein CAWSGTGGYAEQF. The entire CDR3 protein reads CAWSGTGGYAEQFF.

A word on this clone: Gene names are mouse gene names. The sequence runs out 1 residue before the end of the CDR3; the remainder is reconstructed from the germline J gene. The V gene is TRBV26, the J gene TRBJ1-1; TRBD1 aligns across 7 bases. The V gene's germline CDR1 is KGHPV and CDR2 FQNQEV (reference sequence). The CDR3 runs to 14 residues. Trimming took 4 bases from V and 0 from J; bases not matched to a gene: 2. Partial CDR3 DNA: TGTGCCAGCAGTCCTGGGACAGCAAACACAGAAGTCTTC. Its protein is CASSPGTANTEVF. The whole CDR3 reads CASSPGTANTEVFF.

As to this clone: Mouse gene names apply. The read ends 1 residue shy of where the CDR3 ends; the end is completed using the germline J gene. The chain employs TRBV26 and TRBJ2-7; perhaps D is TRBD1 or TRBD2 (5 bases each). Between the trimmed V and J ends, which lost 2 bases and 4 bases, there was a span of 6 bases. CDR1 is KGHPV and CDR2 is FQNQEV in the germline V gene (reference sequence). This CDR3 contains 12 residues. The CDR3 reads CASSLGGYEQYF. The part of the CDR3 DNA that was read is TGTGCCAGCAGTCTGGGGGGTTATGAACAGTAC.

Points on this clone: Genes and germline are mouse. The read gets to within 1 residue of the CDR3 end, and the germline J gene fills in the rest. This rearrangement joins TRBV29 to TRBJ2-1; D possibly corresponds to TRBD1 (6 bases). In germline, CDR1 is MSHET, CDR2 SYDVDS. This CDR3 region has 14 residues. Deletions cut 3 bases from V and 3 bases from J, with 9 bases between. Incomplete CDR3 DNA: TGTGCTAGCAGTTTCATAGGGGGCTATGCTGAGCAGTTC. Amino acid sequence: CASSFIGGYAEQF. The full-length CDR3 reads as CASSFIGGYAEQFF.

In its sample, this clone was seen a few times. The genes and germline here are from mouse. The sequence runs out 1 residue before the end of the CDR3; the remainder is reconstructed from the germline J gene. This chain joins TRBV13-1 and TRBJ1-4, with 7 bases matching TRBD1. CDR3 length equals 15 residues. Germline V gives CDR1 NSHNY, CDR2 SYGAGN. V shed 4 bases, J shed 2 bases, and the junction held 5 bases outside the gene matches. CDR3 DNA (partial): TGTGCCAGCAGTCCCCGGGACAGCTCCAACGAAAGATTATTT. This sequence encodes CASSPRDSSNERLF. The full-length CDR3 reads as CASSPRDSSNERLFF.

In this sample, this clone is medium-sized (0.01 to 0.1%). Gene names and germline refer to mouse. The CDR3 end falls 1 residue outside the read, so it is completed with the germline J gene. Other DNA variants within this sample encode the same CDR3. The chain combines TRBV26 with TRBJ1-3; 7 bases agree with TRBD1. The CDR3 contains 14 residues. Germline V lookup: CDR1 KGHPV, CDR2 FQNQEV (reference sequence). V was clipped by 3 bases and J by 1 base; unmatched bases: 0. CDR3 region: CASSLQGSGNTLYF. The sequenced part of the CDR3 DNA is TGTGCCAGCAGTCTACAGGGGTCTGGAAATACGCTCTAT.

This clone came up a few times. All gene names here are mouse names. The read gets to within 1 residue of the CDR3 end, and the germline J gene fills in the rest. This sequence joins TRBV3 and TRBJ2-7; weak D call: TRBD2 (7 bases). Germline CDR1 reads SNHLY; CDR2 reads FYNGKV (reference sequence). This CDR3 contains 14 residues. Trimming removed 1 base at V and 4 bases at J, with 11 bases between. This CDR3 reads CASSLGLGAYEQYF. The DNA read from the CDR3 is TGTGCCAGCAGCTTAGGCCTGGGGGCTTATGAACAGTAC.

On this clone: Gene labels here are mouse ones. From the germline J gene comes the end of the CDR3, since the read stops 1 residue before it. The J gene is TRBJ2-7, the V gene TRBV3; 10 bases map to TRBD2. Germline V gene lookup returns CDR1 SNHLY and CDR2 FYNGKV (reference sequence). The CDR3 loop spans 15 amino acids. J gave up 1 base and V 4 bases, and 4 bases lay outside the gene matches. The DNA read from the CDR3 is TGTGCCAGCAGCTCCCCACTGGGGGGGTCCTATGAACAGTAC. This codes for CASSSPLGGSYEQY. The full CDR3 is CASSSPLGGSYEQYF.

In the case of this clone: The genes and germline here are from mouse. The CDR3 extends 1 residue past the end of the read, so its final part is completed from the germline J gene. The chain uses TRBV30 and TRBJ1-5; maybe TRBD1 (6 bases). The germline gives CDR1 SQVVS, CDR2 ANEGSEA. Trimming cost V 3 bases and J 7 bases, with 7 bases left between them. CDR3 length equals 11 residues. The covered CDR3 bases are TGTAGTTCTAGGGACAGTCAGGCTCCGCTT. Translation: CSSRDSQAPL. The whole CDR3 is CSSRDSQAPLF.